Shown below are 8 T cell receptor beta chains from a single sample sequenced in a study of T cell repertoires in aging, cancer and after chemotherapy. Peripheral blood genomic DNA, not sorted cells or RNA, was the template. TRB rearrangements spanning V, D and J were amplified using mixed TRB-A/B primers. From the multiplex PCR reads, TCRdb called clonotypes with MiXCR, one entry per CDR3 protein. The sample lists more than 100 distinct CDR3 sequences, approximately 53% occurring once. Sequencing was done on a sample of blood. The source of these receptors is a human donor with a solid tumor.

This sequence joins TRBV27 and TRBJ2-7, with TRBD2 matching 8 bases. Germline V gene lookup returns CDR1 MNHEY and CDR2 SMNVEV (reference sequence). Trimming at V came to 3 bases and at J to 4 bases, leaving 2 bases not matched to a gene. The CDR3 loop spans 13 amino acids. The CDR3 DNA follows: TGTGCCAGCAGTTTGCGGGGGGATTACGAGCAGTACTTC. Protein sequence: CASSLRGDYEQYF.

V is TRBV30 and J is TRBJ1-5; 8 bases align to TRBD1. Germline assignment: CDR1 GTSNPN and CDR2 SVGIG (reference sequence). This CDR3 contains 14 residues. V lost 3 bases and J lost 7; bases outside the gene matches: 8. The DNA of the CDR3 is TGTGCCTGGAGCACCCTGACAGGGGCACAGCCCCAGCATTTT. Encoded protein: CAWSTLTGAQPQHF.

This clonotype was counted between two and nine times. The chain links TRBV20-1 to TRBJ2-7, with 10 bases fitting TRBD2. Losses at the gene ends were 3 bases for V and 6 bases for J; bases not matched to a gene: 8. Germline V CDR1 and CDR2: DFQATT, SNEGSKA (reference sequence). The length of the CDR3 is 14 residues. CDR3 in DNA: TGCAGTGCTAGGCCGGGACTAGCGTACGTCGAGCAGTACTTC. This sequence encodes CSARPGLAYVEQYF.

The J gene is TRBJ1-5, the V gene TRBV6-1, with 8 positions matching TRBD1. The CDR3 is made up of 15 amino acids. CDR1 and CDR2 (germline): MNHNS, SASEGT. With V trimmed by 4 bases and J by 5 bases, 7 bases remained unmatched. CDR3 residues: CASSASGQDYQPQHF. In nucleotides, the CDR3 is TGTGCCAGCAGTGCCTCGGGACAGGACTATCAGCCCCAGCATTTT.

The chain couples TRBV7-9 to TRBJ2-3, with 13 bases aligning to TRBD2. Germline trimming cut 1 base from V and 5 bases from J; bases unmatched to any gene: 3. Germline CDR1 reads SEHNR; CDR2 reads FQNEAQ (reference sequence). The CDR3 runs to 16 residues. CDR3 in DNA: TGTGCCAGCAGCTTAGGGACTAGCGGGAGTGGAGATACGCAGTATTTT. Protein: CASSLGTSGSGDTQYF. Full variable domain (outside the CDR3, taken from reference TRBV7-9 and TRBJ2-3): DTGVSQNPRHKITKRGQNVTFRCDPISEHNRLYWYRQTLGQGPEFLTYFQNEAQLEKSRLLSDRFSAERPKGSFSTLEIQRTEQGDSAMYLCASSLGTSGSGDTQYFGPGTRLTVL.

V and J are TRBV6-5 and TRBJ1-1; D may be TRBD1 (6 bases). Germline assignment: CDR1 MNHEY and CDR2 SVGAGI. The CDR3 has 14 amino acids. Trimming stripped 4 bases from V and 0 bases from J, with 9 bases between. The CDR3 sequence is CASSLDRLNTEAFF. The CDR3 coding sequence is TGTGCCAGCAGTTTGGACAGATTGAACACTGAAGCTTTCTTT.

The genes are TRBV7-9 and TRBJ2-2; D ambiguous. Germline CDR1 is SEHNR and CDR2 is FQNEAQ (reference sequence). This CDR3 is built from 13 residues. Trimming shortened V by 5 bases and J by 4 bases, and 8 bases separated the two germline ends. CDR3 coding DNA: TGTGCCAGCAGCAAACAAACCACCGGGGAGCTGTTTTTT. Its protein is CASSKQTTGELFF.

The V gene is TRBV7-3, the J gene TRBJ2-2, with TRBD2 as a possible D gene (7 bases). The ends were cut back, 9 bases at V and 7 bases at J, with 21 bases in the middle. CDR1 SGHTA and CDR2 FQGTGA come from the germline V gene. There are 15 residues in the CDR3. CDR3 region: CARGGAGNYNGELFF. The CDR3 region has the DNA TGTGCCAGGGGGGGGGCAGGGAATTATAACGGGGAGCTGTTTTTT.